This passage covers 13 T cell receptor beta chains from one sample sequenced in a study of CD8 T cells in ankylosing spondylitis. Overall study results and limits: Ankylosing spondylitis blood seemed to carry a telltale TCR beta motif made of several highly homologous variants.

Each CDR3 protein gets one entry after TCRdb re-called the 5' RACE reads with MiXCR. The top ten clones hold under 20% of a sample with over 600,000 distinct CDR3 sequences, around a fifth of them seen once. No antigen has been identified for these receptors. Source material: blood, either unsorted or a sorted T cell fraction (not recorded which). The origin of the receptors is a male donor with ankylosing spondylitis.

This clonotype was seen more than once but under ten times. The J gene is TRBJ1-1, the V gene TRBV20-1; 10 nucleotides align to TRBD1. The J segment lost 5 bases and the V segment lost 6 bases, leaving 9 bases of the junction unmatched. The CDR3 contains 14 residues. Per the germline V gene, CDR1 is DFQATT and CDR2 is SNEGSKA (reference sequence). CDR3 coding DNA: TGCAGTGCAACAGGCCGACAGGGGGCTACTGAAGCTTTCTTT. It codes for CSATGRQGATEAFF.

Only a few counts were recorded for this clonotype. V is TRBV10-3 and J is TRBJ2-7; 7 bases agree with TRBD2. CDR1 and CDR2 (germline): ENHRY, SYGVKD. The V gene end was trimmed by 5 bases and the J gene end by 5 bases; junction bases not matched to a gene: 3. The CDR3 contains 12 residues. The CDR3 protein is CAISWGGDEQYF. Here the CDR3 DNA reads TGTGCCATCAGTTGGGGGGGGGACGAGCAGTACTTC.

This clonotype was recorded a few times. The chain carries TRBV5-1 and TRBJ2-3; the match to TRBD1 covers 9 bases. The CDR3 covers 15 residues. Germline values: CDR1 SGHRS, CDR2 YFSETQ. The ends lost 7 bases at V and 2 bases at J; junction bases unmatched: 8. This chain's CDR3 is CASVRTGAHTDTQYF. The CDR3 region has the DNA TGCGCCAGCGTCCGGACAGGGGCCCACACAGATACGCAGTATTTT. Supplemented by reference TRBV5-1 and TRBJ2-3, the full variable domain reads KAGVTQTPRYLIKTRGQQVTLSCSPISGHRSVSWYQQTPGQGLQFLFEYFSETQRNKGNFPGRFSGRQFSNSRSEMNVSTLELGDSALYLCASVRTGAHTDTQYFGPGTRLTVL.

This clonotype was counted many times. One end of the junction is discordant with germline, which a read error may explain. This CDR3 is CSVGEGDRDF. The CDR3 DNA follows: TGCAGCGTTGGGGAGGGGGACAGAGACTTC. The genes are TRBV29-1 and TRBJ1-2; 7 bases agree with TRBD1. CDR3 length: 10 residues. Germline V gene sequence: CDR1 SQVTM, CDR2 ANQGSEA. Complete variable domain (other parts from reference TRBV29-1 and TRBJ1-2): SAVISQKPSRDICQRGTSLTIQCQVDSQVTMMFWYRQQPGQSLTLIATANQGSEATYESGFVIDKFPISRPNLTFSTLTVSNMSPEDSSIYLCSVGEGDRDFGSGTRLTVV.

The chain uses TRBV28 and TRBJ1-3; D unresolved. Trimming removed 4 bases at V and 0 bases at J, with 10 bases between. This CDR3 region has 15 residues. The germline CDR1 and CDR2 sequences are MDHEN and SYDVKM. CDR3 sequence reads: CASSYRSTSGNTIYF. As DNA, the CDR3 is TGTGCCAGCAGTTATAGGTCTACCTCTGGAAACACCATATATTTT.

This clonotype was observed a few times. The chain employs TRBV20-1 and TRBJ1-1; TRBD1 matches at 9 bases. Germline V gene data show CDR1 as DFQATT and CDR2 as SNEGSKA (reference sequence). There are 13 residues in the CDR3. V shed 0 bases, J shed 9 bases, and the junction held 5 bases outside the gene matches. CDR3 nucleotides: TGCAGTGCTAGAGATGGGACAGGGTTGCAAGCTTTCTTT. Translating gives CSARDGTGLQAFF.

This clonotype came up once. V usage is TRBV6-5 and J usage is TRBJ2-6, with a possible D match to TRBD2 (5 bases). In germline, CDR1 is MNHEY, CDR2 SVGAGI. V lost 4 bases, J lost 0 bases, and 7 bases lay in between. The CDR3 totals 15 residues. CDR3 nucleotide sequence: TGTGCCAGCAGTTTCGACTACTCTGGGGCCAACGTCCTGACTTTC. As protein: CASSFDYSGANVLTF.

The genes are TRBV5-1 and TRBJ2-1; TRBD1 is a possible D gene (6 bases). The CDR3 sequence is 16 residues long. V lost 0 bases to trimming and J lost 4 bases, with 14 bases between them. Germline CDR1 SGHRS, CDR2 YFSETQ. CDR3 coding DNA: TGCGCCAGCAGCTTGGAGGGACATCTTACTTACAATGAGCAGTTCTTC. Encoded protein: CASSLEGHLTYNEQFF.

This clonotype was found a few times. J is TRBJ2-2 and V is TRBV5-5; D possibly corresponds to TRBD1 (6 bases). Trimming took 0 bases from V and 4 from J, leaving 10 bases between them. Germline loops: CDR1 SGHKS, CDR2 YYEKEE (reference sequence). The CDR3 contains 15 residues. CDR3 bases: TGTGCCAGCAGCTTGGCTCGGACAGCCACCGGGGAGCTGTTTTTT. It encodes CASSLARTATGELFF.

V is TRBV9 and J is TRBJ2-2; D is possibly TRBD1 or TRBD2 (5 bases each). The CDR3 covers 16 residues. V dropped 2 bases and J dropped 5 bases, with 16 bases sitting between them. Germline CDR1 is SGDLS and CDR2 is YYNGEE. The CDR3 region has the DNA TGTGCCAGCAGCGTGAGGGGTGGCCTGGGAACCGGGGAGCTGTTTTTT. Amino acid sequence: CASSVRGGLGTGELFF.

The chain joins TRBV19 to TRBJ1-5; the D gene is possibly TRBD1 (5 bases). The CDR3 covers 16 residues. V lost 4 bases and J 2 bases, leaving 15 bases between the germline ends. Per germline, CDR1 LNHDA and CDR2 SQIVND (reference sequence). CDR3 region: CASSTPGGGGNQPQHF. In DNA form, the CDR3 reads TGTGCCAGTAGTACCCCGGGGGGGGGTGGCAATCAGCCCCAGCATTTT.

V gene TRBV20-1 combines with J gene TRBJ2-3; D perhaps matches TRBD2 (6 bases). V was pared by 4 bases and J by 8 bases, with 25 bases between. This CDR3 is built from 16 residues. Germline V gene sequence: CDR1 DFQATT, CDR2 SNEGSKA (reference sequence). CDR3 nucleotide sequence: TGCAGTGCTACCCAACTCCGGGACTCCCCCTCGGCTACGCAGTATTTT. It is translated as CSATQLRDSPSATQYF.

This clonotype was counted only a few times. This rearrangement joins TRBV6-1 to TRBJ2-2; D possibly corresponds to TRBD2 (6 bases). With 6 bases removed from V and 5 bases from J, the gap between germline ends came to 16 bases. This CDR3 is 15 amino acids long. CDR1 and CDR2 (germline): MNHNS, SASEGT. This CDR3 is CASRREQGGTGELFF. The CDR3 nucleotides read TGTGCCAGCAGGAGGGAGCAGGGAGGAACCGGGGAGCTGTTTTTT.